These 28 T cell receptor beta chains share one sample of origin, sequenced in a study of shared clonotypes between healthy human individuals (TCRdb year 2020). CD8 naive samples were CD45RO-negative cells positively selected for CCR7, giving a CD45RA+CCR7+ population that excluded TemRA cells. Libraries were built with the immunoSEQ multiplex PCR assay. TCRdb re-hosts the immuneACCESS table, in-frame sequences only. Its copies lack some clones; in the studies checked, an unresolved V gene accounts for under half of them, and the cause for the rest is not known. Counted in this sample were about 610,000 clones; approximately 96% of them appeared once. Approximately 0.1% of the sample belongs to the ten largest clones. The specimen sequenced was naive CD8+ T cells sorted from blood. Interpreted using the paper, the cell subset or site label stands for: CD45RA+CCR7+. The receptors here all came from a woman aged 25 to 39 in good health.

The CDR3 is CASSKNPANTEAFF. The CDR3 DNA reads as TGTGCCAGCAGCAAGAACCCAGCGAACACTGAAGCTTTCTTT. The chain combines TRBV13 with TRBJ1-1; no firm D call. Germline lookup yields CDR1 PRHDT and CDR2 FYEKMQ (reference sequence). This CDR3 comprises 14 residues. Trimming pared 5 bases from V and 1 base from J, leaving 11 bases between. Based on the CDR3 plus reference TRBV13 and TRBJ1-1, the full variable domain is AAGVIQSPRHLIKEKRETATLKCYPIPRHDTVYWYQQGPGQDPQFLISFYEKMQSDKGSIPDRFSAQQFSDYHSELNMSSLELGDSALYFCASSKNPANTEAFFGQGTRLTVV.

This clone has just a few counts. The rearrangement uses TRBV19 and TRBJ1-5; no reliable D call. The CDR3 length is 14 residues. V lost 3 bases and J 3 bases, leaving 9 bases between the germline ends. Germline CDR1 LNHDA, CDR2 SQIVND (reference sequence). The CDR3 DNA reads as TGTGCCAGTAGTATTCTAGGGCCCAATCAGCCCCAGCATTTT. It is translated as CASSILGPNQPQHF.

This clone has just one count. V usage is TRBV7-3 and J usage is TRBJ2-1; TRBD2 aligns across 9 bases. Germline CDR1 SGHTA, CDR2 FQGTGA. The CDR3 runs 16 residues. Trimming took 1 base from V and 4 from J; bases not matched to a gene: 5. The chain's CDR3 is CASSLSGGASYNEQFF. In DNA form, the CDR3 reads TGTGCCAGCAGCTTAAGCGGGGGGGCGTCGTACAATGAGCAGTTCTTC.

This rearrangement joins TRBV19 to TRBJ1-5; no reliable D call. The CDR3 contains 16 residues. Germline CDR1 LNHDA, CDR2 SQIVND (reference sequence). V lost 4 bases to trimming and J lost 7 bases, with 20 bases between them. CDR3 in DNA: TGTGCCAGTAGTACCCCCCTGGGGTATTACGGCCAGCCCCAGCATTTT. This sequence encodes CASSTPLGYYGQPQHF.

The count of this clone is one. At the DNA level, this CDR3 is encoded by other sequences in the same sample as well. The genes are TRBV28 and TRBJ2-1; D is ambiguous. The V gene lost 2 bases and the J gene lost 1 base, with 3 bases spanning the gap. Germline-derived CDR1 and CDR2 are MDHEN and SYDVKM. This CDR3 has 13 residues. The CDR3 sequence is CASSLRSYNEQFF. For the CDR3, the DNA is TGTGCCAGCAGTTTACGTTCCTACAATGAGCAGTTCTTC.

This sequence joins TRBV5-8 and TRBJ1-4, with a weak D call TRBD1 (5 bases). Germline values: CDR1 SGHTS, CDR2 YDEGEE. The V and J ends lost 4 bases and 8 bases respectively, with 18 bases between them. The CDR3 is 15 amino acids. Here the CDR3 DNA reads TGTGCCAGCAGCCCCGCCCGGGGCTTTAGAGAAAAACTGTTTTTT. This gives the protein CASSPARGFREKLFF.

J is TRBJ2-1 and V is TRBV14, with 12 bases identical to TRBD1. Germline CDR1 is SGHDN and CDR2 is FVKESK. Trimming at V came to 4 bases and at J to 6 bases, leaving 4 bases not matched to a gene. There are 15 residues in the CDR3. The CDR3: CASSPGTGGSNEQFF. The CDR3 nucleotides are TGTGCCAGCAGCCCCGGGACAGGGGGCTCCAATGAGCAGTTCTTC. Full variable domain (rest looked up from reference TRBV14 and TRBJ2-1): EAGVTQFPSHSVIEKGQTVTLRCDPISGHDNLYWYRRVMGKEIKFLLHFVKESKQDESGMPNNRFLAERTGGTYSTLKVQPAELEDSGVYFCASSPGTGGSNEQFFGPGTRLTVL.

The chain couples TRBV6-4 to TRBJ1-4; TRBD1 might be the D (5 bases). V was shortened by 0 bases and J by 8 bases, with 22 bases between the two germline ends. The germline CDR1 and CDR2 sequences are MRHNA and SNTAGT. CDR3 size: 18 residues. CDR3 in amino acids: CASSDSRVGTGGMEKLFF. For the CDR3, the DNA is TGTGCCAGCAGTGACTCGAGAGTTGGCACCGGGGGAATGGAAAAACTGTTTTTT.

The genes are TRBV7-9 and TRBJ2-5; D is possibly TRBD2 (5 bases). V shed 5 bases and J shed 4 bases, with 14 bases lying between them. CDR3 length: 14 amino acids. The germline V gene has CDR1 SEHNR and CDR2 FQNEAQ (reference sequence). The CDR3 DNA reads TGTGCCAGCAGCACCGAGACTACGACAGAGACCCAGTACTTC. This codes for CASSTETTTETQYF.

This clone was seen just once. Germline is not matched at one junction end, which may reflect a read error. Written as DNA, the CDR3 is TGTGCCAGTAGTCTAGACAGAACTAGCAATCAGCCCCAGCATTTT. This translates into CASSLDRTSNQPQHF. The chain has TRBV19 and TRBJ1-5; D possibly corresponds to TRBD1 (5 bases). This CDR3 is 15 amino acids long. Germline CDR1 and CDR2: LNHDA and SQIVND (reference sequence). Based on the CDR3 plus reference TRBV19 and TRBJ1-5, the full variable domain is DGGITQSPKYLFRKEGQNVTLSCEQNLNHDAMYWYRQDPGQGLRLIYYSQIVNDFQKGDIAEGYSVSREKKESFPLTVTSAQKNPTAFYLCASSLDRTSNQPQHFGDGTRLSIL.

The rearrangement links TRBV5-3 to TRBJ2-7; maybe TRBD2 (5 bases). TRBV5-3 is an open reading frame, and its role is uncertain. V was clipped by 7 bases and J by 2 bases, with 7 bases between them. The length of the CDR3 is 11 residues. CDR3 coding DNA: TGTGCCAGACGAGGGCCCTACGAGCAGTACTTC. Translation: CARRGPYEQYF.

V gene TRBV9 combines with J gene TRBJ2-7; 8 bases are shared with TRBD2. The CDR3 is 15 residues long. V dropped 4 bases and J dropped 4; count of bases not matched to a gene: 10. Germline assignment: CDR1 SGDLS and CDR2 YYNGEE. CDR3 region: CASSPGRGDPYEQYF. In DNA form, the CDR3 reads TGTGCCAGCAGCCCCGGGAGGGGAGACCCGTACGAGCAGTACTTC.

The chain joins TRBV7-8 to TRBJ2-7; D is perhaps TRBD1 (6 bases). Germline V gene lookup returns CDR1 SGHVS and CDR2 FQNEAQ. This CDR3 region has 16 residues. Trimming stripped 5 bases from V and 0 bases from J, with 17 bases between. The CDR3 coding sequence is TGTGCCAGCAGCCAATTCGGGACAAGGAGCTCCTACGAGCAGTACTTC. Residues: CASSQFGTRSSYEQYF.

The chain employs TRBV27 and TRBJ2-7, with D perhaps matching TRBD1 or TRBD2 (5 bases each). From germline, CDR1 is MNHEY and CDR2 SMNVEV (reference sequence). The V gene lost 4 bases and the J gene lost 6 bases, with 16 bases spanning the gap. The CDR3 extends over 14 amino acids. The CDR3 loop reads CASSYGRGAGEQYF. The CDR3 coding sequence is TGTGCCAGCAGTTACGGAAGGGGCGCGGGCGAGCAGTACTTC.

This rearrangement joins TRBV5-1 to TRBJ2-7; possibly TRBD1 or TRBD2 for D (6 bases each). The germline V and J ends were trimmed by 2 bases and 1 base, with 10 bases remaining between them. Germline-derived CDR1 and CDR2 are SGHRS and YFSETQ. The CDR3 totals 14 residues. CDR3 sequence (DNA): TGCGCCAGCAGCTTAGGGGGGCTTTCCTACGAGCAGTACTTC. Amino acids: CASSLGGLSYEQYF.

This clone came up once. This chain joins TRBV2 and TRBJ1-4, with 7 bases fitting TRBD1. J lost 5 bases, V lost 6 bases, and 6 bases had no gene match. CDR3 length equals 14 residues. In germline, CDR1 is SNHLY, CDR2 FYNNEI. In DNA form, the CDR3 reads TGTGCCAGCAGCGTAGACAGGGCCAATGAAAAACTGTTTTTT. It translates to CASSVDRANEKLFF. The full variable domain, with the rest looked up from reference TRBV2 and TRBJ1-4, is EPEVTQTPSHQVTQMGQEVILRCVPISNHLYFYWYRQILGQKVEFLVSFYNNEISEKSEIFDDQFSVERPDGSNFTLKIRSTKLEDSAMYFCASSVDRANEKLFFGSGTQLSVL.

The gene calls are TRBV27 and TRBJ2-7; D unresolved. Looked up from germline, CDR1 is MNHEY and CDR2 is SMNVEV (reference sequence). The V end was cut by 4 bases, the J end by 1 base, with 14 bases between. CDR3 length equals 15 residues. In nucleotides, the CDR3 is TGTGCCAGCAGTTACTCGGCCAGGTATTCCTACGAGCAGTACTTC. Its protein is CASSYSARYSYEQYF.

This chain joins TRBV5-4 and TRBJ1-4; D gene ambiguous. CDR3 length: 13 residues. Trimming pared 0 bases from V and 3 bases from J, leaving 3 bases between. CDR1 and CDR2 (germline): SGHNT, YYREEE (reference sequence). CDR3 region: CASSLEANEKLFF. The CDR3 bases are TGTGCCAGCAGCTTGGAGGCTAATGAAAAACTGTTTTTT.

The chain is built from TRBV13 and TRBJ2-7, with D possibly being TRBD2 (6 bases). The CDR3 has 15 amino acids. Germline V gives CDR1 PRHDT, CDR2 FYEKMQ (reference sequence). Trimming shortened V by 5 bases and J by 2 bases, and 16 bases separated the two germline ends. CDR3 DNA: TGTGCCAGCAGCCTACGGGGGATGGCAGCCTACGAGCAGTACTTC. This translates into CASSLRGMAAYEQYF.

The CDR3 loop is CSVEGTSGRDTDTQYF. The CDR3 bases are TGCAGCGTTGAAGGGACTAGCGGGAGGGACACAGATACGCAGTATTTT. The V call is TRBV29-1, the J call TRBJ2-3; 15 bases fit TRBD2. The CDR3 is made up of 16 amino acids. V lost 1 base and J lost 2; bases outside the gene matches: 1. Germline V gene sequence: CDR1 SQVTM, CDR2 ANQGSEA.

This clone was observed once. The V call is TRBV25-1, the J call TRBJ2-1; 15 nucleotides line up with TRBD2. V was pared by 1 base and J by 10 bases, with 5 bases of the junction left unmatched. The CDR3 has 16 residues. Germline V CDR1 and CDR2: MGHDK, SYGVNS. This chain's CDR3 is CASSELSGLAGGEQFF. CDR3 DNA: TGTGCCAGCAGTGAATTGTCGGGACTAGCGGGAGGAGAGCAGTTCTTC.

This clone was counted once. The chain combines TRBV10-1 with TRBJ2-3; D is undetermined. The CDR3 runs 13 residues. V gave up 3 bases and J gave up 7 bases, with 11 bases separating them. Looked up from germline, CDR1 is WNHNN and CDR2 is SYGVQD (reference sequence). This chain's CDR3 is CASSDPGQYTQYF. The DNA for the CDR3 is TGCGCCAGCAGTGACCCTGGTCAGTATACGCAGTATTTT.

The chain carries TRBV5-1 and TRBJ2-1; TRBD2 matches 9 bases. The CDR3 extends over 15 amino acids. Germline CDR1 is SGHRS and CDR2 is YFSETQ. The V gene end was trimmed by 2 bases and the J gene end by 0 bases; junction bases not matched to a gene: 0. DNA of the CDR3: TGCGCCAGCAGCTTTAGCGGGAGCTCCTACAATGAGCAGTTCTTC. Translating gives CASSFSGSSYNEQFF.

J is TRBJ2-7 and V is TRBV7-9; the D is unclear. Trimming removed 4 bases at V and 5 bases at J, with 9 bases between. CDR3 size: 12 residues. The germline V gene has CDR1 SEHNR and CDR2 FQNEAQ (reference sequence). The chain's CDR3 is CASSWSGDEQYF. In nucleotides, the CDR3 is TGTGCCAGCAGCTGGAGTGGGGACGAGCAGTACTTC.

CDR3 DNA: TGCGCCAGCAGCGGACTGAACACAGATACGCAGTATTTT. This encodes CASSGLNTDTQYF. The chain has TRBV4-1 and TRBJ2-3; TRBD2 is a possible D gene (5 bases). The CDR3 sequence is 13 residues long. V was trimmed by 5 bases and J by 2 bases, leaving 8 bases between them. In germline, CDR1 is MGHRA, CDR2 YSYEKL.

The V call is TRBV10-3, the J call TRBJ2-7, with unresolved D. This CDR3 spans 11 amino acids. V was trimmed by 2 bases and J by 6 bases, leaving 5 bases between them. Germline CDR1 and CDR2: ENHRY and SYGVKD. The CDR3 sequence: CAISEVREQYF. CDR3 bases: TGTGCCATCAGTGAGGTCCGCGAGCAGTACTTC.

V and J are TRBV7-9 and TRBJ2-5; 11 bases are a match to TRBD1. Unmatched junction bases numbered 7, after V lost 4 bases and J lost 3 bases. This CDR3 is built from 16 residues. Looked up from germline, CDR1 is SEHNR and CDR2 is FQNEAQ (reference sequence). CDR3 sequence reads: CASSSLPGQGEETQYF. The CDR3 DNA sequence: TGTGCCAGCAGCTCGTTACCGGGACAGGGGGAAGAGACCCAGTACTTC. Supplemented by reference TRBV7-9 and TRBJ2-5, the full variable domain reads DTGVSQNPRHKITKRGQNVTFRCDPISEHNRLYWYRQTLGQGPEFLTYFQNEAQLEKSRLLSDRFSAERPKGSFSTLEIQRTEQGDSAMYLCASSSLPGQGEETQYFGPGTRLLVL.

The J gene is TRBJ2-1, the V gene TRBV7-8; D perhaps matches TRBD2 (5 bases). The V end lost 3 bases, the J end lost 8 bases, and 11 bases lay between the germline ends. This CDR3 has 13 residues. Germline V gives CDR1 SGHVS, CDR2 FQNEAQ. This CDR3 is CASSFDRGHEQFF. The CDR3, as DNA: TGTGCCAGCAGCTTTGATAGAGGGCATGAGCAGTTCTTC.